This TCR beta chain derives from a study of blood T cell repertoires in COVID-19. Turning to the study itself: Samples came from the United States, Italy and Spain, spanning acute and convalescent COVID-19. PBMCs, B-cell-depleted T cells, or T cells were the source of the cDNA or gDNA that made up the material.

Germline trimming cut 1 base from V and 3 bases from J; bases unmatched to any gene: 3. CDR3 length equals 15 residues. Germline CDR1 and CDR2: LGHNT and FRNRAP. Original processing notes: The authors estimated nucleated cell counts from reference gene primer amplification. The table came from immunoSEQ multiplex PCR; TCRdb's copy has only in-frame clones and leaves some out. V, J and clone size reflect that table, while D and trimming were determined from the DNA. The sample has 150,000 to 200,000 clones; approximately 82% are singletons. The material sequenced was peripheral blood. This sequence was found in a woman of 80 years or more with acute or convalescent COVID-19. This chain links TRBV12-5 with TRBJ2-1; TRBD1 agrees at 7 bases. In nucleotides, the CDR3 is TGTGCTAGTGGTTTGGGACAGGGCAACTACAATGAGCAGTTCTTC. The encoded protein is CASGLGQGNYNEQFF.